This T cell receptor (beta chain) was sequenced in a study of blood T cell repertoires in COVID-19. Study background: Specimens from acute and convalescent COVID-19 originated in the United States, Italy and Spain. Sample material is recorded as cDNA or gDNA derived from T cells, B-cell-depleted T cells, or PBMCs.

Methods used by the authors: Estimation of nucleated cell counts relied on the amplification of reference gene primers. The repertoire was sequenced with immunoSEQ multiplex PCR; TCRdb's copy has only in-frame clones and lacks some. V and J calls and clone size are as listed in that table; D and trimming were resolved from the DNA. This table holds tens of thousands of clones, under 80% found once. Looked up from germline, CDR1 is LNHDA and CDR2 is SQIVND (reference sequence). This CDR3 contains 16 residues. With 3 bases clipped from V and 4 bases from J, the junction kept 6 bases outside the gene matches.

The clonotype was recovered from a human donor in a cohort sampled during active COVID-19. The sample taken for sequencing was peripheral blood. The chain recombines TRBV19 with TRBJ2-2, with 9 nucleotides matching TRBD2. In DNA form, the CDR3 reads TGTGCCAGTAGTATTAGGCCTAGCGGGGTCACCGGGGAGCTGTTTTTT. Amino acids: CASSIRPSGVTGELFF. The variable domain in full, completed from reference TRBV19 and TRBJ2-2, reads DGGITQSPKYLFRKEGQNVTLSCEQNLNHDAMYWYRQDPGQGLRLIYYSQIVNDFQKGDIAEGYSVSREKKESFPLTVTSAQKNPTAFYLCASSIRPSGVTGELFFGEGSRLTVL.